A selection of T cell receptor beta chains follows, all from one sample in a study of T-cell memory formation after mild COVID-19. TCRdb processed the 5' RACE reads anew with MiXCR; each CDR3 protein has one entry. The table has about 440,000 distinct CDR3 sequences, about 20% seen once; the top ten hold about 8.1%. Sample: PBMCs or a T cell subset sorted from them (not recorded which). The receptors were gathered from an adult woman who had mild COVID-19 (a few samples of this study predate the infection). Cell type and time point are not known. Each CDR3 is given with its conserved first and last residue. The D gene is left open where the match is weak. The listing skips clone size in some rows; elsewhere it reads once, few, many or a size class.

J: TRBJ1-5; size: -; D: TRBD1; V: TRBV5-6; CDR3: CASSAGGVDNQPQHF; DNA: TGTGCCAGCAGTGCAGGGGGCGTGGACAATCAGCCCCAGCATTTT
J: TRBJ2-7; size: -; D: -; V: TRBV5-1; CDR3: CASSLGAYTISYEQYF; DNA: TGCGCCAGCAGCTTGGGGGCCTACACGATCTCCTACGAGCAGTACTTC
J: TRBJ2-3; size: -; D: TRBD2; V: TRBV3-1; CDR3: CASKQGALAGPSGGQYF; DNA: TGTGCCAGCAAACAAGGGGCACTAGCGGGCCCCTCGGGCGGGCAGTATTTT
J: TRBJ2-7; size: -; D: -; V: TRBV18; CDR3: CASSPPGVSGLEQYF; DNA: TGTGCCAGCTCACCACCCGGGGTTAGCGGCCTCGAGCAGTACTTC
J: TRBJ2-7; size: -; D: -; V: TRBV7-6; CDR3: CASSQPIEPGEIAYEQYF; DNA: TGTGCCAGCAGCCAACCTATAGAGCCAGGGGAAATAGCCTACGAGCAGTACTTC
J: TRBJ2-6; size: -; D: TRBD2; V: TRBV3-1; CDR3: CASTETSGSYSGANVLTF; DNA: TGTGCCAGCACCGAGACTAGCGGGAGCTACTCTGGGGCCAACGTCCTGACTTTC
J: TRBJ2-1; size: few; D: TRBD1; V: TRBV5-6; CDR3: CASSRLTGGDDEQFF; DNA: TGTGCCAGCAGCCGACTGACAGGGGGTGACGATGAGCAGTTCTTC
J: TRBJ1-2; size: -; D: -; V: TRBV6-5; CDR3: CASSYSYTGPYGYTF; DNA: TGTGCCAGCAGTTACTCCTACACAGGTCCTTATGGCTACACCTTC
J: TRBJ2-3; size: -; D: -; V: TRBV20-1; CDR3: CSAKKRDGTDTQYF; DNA: TGCAGTGCAAAGAAGCGAGATGGCACAGATACGCAGTATTTT
J: TRBJ2-7; size: -; D: -; V: TRBV10-3; CDR3: CAISEARTHYEQYF; DNA: TGTGCCATCAGTGAGGCTAGGACACACTACGAGCAGTACTTC
J: TRBJ2-7; size: -; D: TRBD1; V: TRBV6-5; CDR3: CASSYSTGTGGYEQYF; DNA: TGTGCCAGCAGTTACTCGACGGGGACAGGGGGGTACGAGCAGTACTTC
J: TRBJ2-6; size: -; D: -; V: TRBV5-1; CDR3: CASSLWVSNVLTF; DNA: TGCGCCAGCAGCTTGTGGGTGTCCAACGTCCTGACTTTC
J: TRBJ2-3; size: few; D: TRBD2; V: TRBV4-2; CDR3: CASSQDRAGVGDTQYF; DNA: TGTGCCAGCAGCCAAGATCGAGCGGGAGTGGGGGATACGCAGTATTTT
J: TRBJ2-7; size: many; D: TRBD2; V: TRBV12-3/TRBV12-4; CDR3: CASTSGGAGEQYF; DNA: TGTGCCAGCACAAGCGGGGGCGCGGGGGAGCAGTACTTC
J: TRBJ2-1; size: -; D: -; V: TRBV7-2; CDR3: CASSPRGLRAPYNEQFF; DNA: TGTGCCAGCAGCCCACGTGGGCTCAGGGCCCCCTACAATGAGCAGTTCTTC
J: TRBJ2-1; size: -; D: TRBD2; V: TRBV7-8; CDR3: CASSRTSFINEQFF; DNA: TGTGCCAGCAGCCGGACTAGCTTCATCAATGAGCAGTTCTTC
J: TRBJ1-1; size: few; D: TRBD1; V: TRBV29-1; CDR3: CSVERPNRGRWSSTEAFF; DNA: TGCAGCGTCGAGCGCCCTAACAGGGGGCGATGGTCCAGTACTGAAGCTTTCTTT
J: TRBJ2-7; size: few; D: -; V: TRBV5-8; CDR3: CASSGPYQGNYEQYF; DNA: TGTGCCAGCAGCGGCCCCTATCAGGGAAACTACGAGCAGTACTTC
J: TRBJ2-3; size: few; D: -; V: TRBV20-1; CDR3: CSARDLGPPIF; DNA: TGCAGTGCTAGAGATCTGGGACCCCCAATATTT
J: TRBJ2-1; size: few; D: TRBD2; V: TRBV14; CDR3: CASSQESIAGSEQFF; DNA: TGTGCCAGCAGCCAAGAGTCAATAGCGGGGTCTGAGCAGTTCTTC
J: TRBJ2-7; size: few; D: -; V: TRBV15; CDR3: CATSRRLFPYEQYF; DNA: TGTGCCACCAGCAGAAGGTTGTTTCCCTACGAGCAGTACTTC
J: TRBJ2-1; size: -; D: -; V: TRBV27; CDR3: CASSPYDIYNEQFF; DNA: TGTGCCAGCAGTCCCTACGACATCTACAATGAGCAGTTCTTC
J: TRBJ2-1; size: few; D: -; V: TRBV7-9; CDR3: CASTPGARDNEQFF; DNA: TGTGCCAGCACCCCGGGGGCCCGGGACAATGAGCAGTTCTTC
J: TRBJ1-5; size: few; D: -; V: TRBV6-5; CDR3: CASSPGPLSNQPQHF; DNA: TGTGCCAGCAGCCCGGGGCCGTTGAGCAATCAGCCCCAGCATTTT
J: TRBJ2-3; size: -; D: -; V: TRBV4-3; CDR3: CASSQGTATSTDTQYF; DNA: TGCGCCAGCAGCCAAGGGACAGCAACTAGCACAGATACGCAGTATTTT
J: TRBJ2-1; size: few; D: -; V: TRBV7-9; CDR3: CASSLEGGLWDEQFF; DNA: TGTGCCAGCAGCTTAGAGGGGGGGTTATGGGATGAGCAGTTCTTC
J: TRBJ2-1; size: few; D: -; V: TRBV7-2; CDR3: CASTIPTNEQFF; DNA: TGTGCCAGCACTATTCCTACCAATGAGCAGTTCTTC
J: TRBJ2-5; size: -; D: TRBD2; V: TRBV4-3; CDR3: CASSQELAGTSSSLETQYF; DNA: TGCGCCAGCAGCCAAGAACTCGCCGGGACTAGCAGTTCTTTAGAGACCCAGTACTTC
J: TRBJ2-5; size: -; D: -; V: TRBV29-1; CDR3: CSVEGRVRETQYF; DNA: TGCAGCGTTGAAGGGCGGGTTCGAGAGACCCAGTACTTC
J: TRBJ2-3; size: -; D: TRBD2; V: TRBV5-1; CDR3: CASSLARTSGGTDTQYF; DNA: TGCGCCAGCAGCTTGGCCCGGACTAGCGGGGGGACAGATACGCAGTATTTT
J: TRBJ2-7; size: few; D: -; V: TRBV5-1; CDR3: CASSLDQGPYEQYF; DNA: TGCGCCAGCAGCTTGGACCAGGGCCCCTACGAGCAGTACTTC
J: TRBJ2-3; size: -; D: -; V: TRBV7-6; CDR3: CASRGGDTQYF; DNA: TGTGCCAGCAGGGGCGGGGATACGCAGTATTTT
J: TRBJ2-5; size: many; D: -; V: TRBV30; CDR3: CAWSVRRGETQYF; DNA: TGTGCCTGGAGTGTACGACGGGGAGAGACCCAGTACTTC
J: TRBJ2-4; size: few; D: -; V: TRBV3-1; CDR3: CASSQDHLTKNIQYF; DNA: TGTGCCAGCAGCCAAGATCATCTTACCAAAAACATTCAGTACTTC
J: TRBJ2-7; size: -; D: -; V: TRBV7-9; CDR3: CASSPPPSTAYSYEQYF; DNA: TGTGCCAGCAGCCCACCTCCCTCGACAGCCTACTCCTACGAGCAGTACTTC
J: TRBJ2-6; size: few; D: -; V: TRBV12-3/TRBV12-4; CDR3: CASSPGLSGSIGANVLTF; DNA: TGTGCCAGCAGCCCCGGTCTTTCCGGGTCTATTGGGGCCAACGTCCTGACTTTC
J: TRBJ2-7; size: -; D: -; V: TRBV7-2; CDR3: CASSLTEASSYEQYF; DNA: TGTGCCAGCAGCTTAACAGAGGCGTCCTCCTACGAGCAGTACTTC
J: TRBJ1-2; size: -; D: -; V: TRBV27; CDR3: CASSLTGIVGYTF; DNA: TGTGCCAGCAGTTTAACAGGGATAGTGGGCTACACCTTC
J: TRBJ2-1; size: -; D: -; V: TRBV7-9; CDR3: CASFGYNEQFF; DNA: TGTGCCAGCTTCGGGTACAATGAGCAGTTCTTC
J: TRBJ2-1; size: many; D: TRBD1; V: TRBV12-3/TRBV12-4; CDR3: CASSVRDRGGNEQFF; DNA: TGTGCCAGCAGTGTCCGGGACAGGGGAGGGAATGAGCAGTTCTTC
J: TRBJ1-2; size: -; D: -; V: TRBV6-1; CDR3: CASAWDGYTF; DNA: TGTGCCAGCGCTTGGGATGGTTACACCTTC
J: TRBJ1-2; size: -; D: -; V: TRBV27; CDR3: CASSLSRVKGDGYTF; DNA: TGTGCCAGCAGTTTATCACGGGTTAAAGGGGATGGCTACACCTTC
J: TRBJ2-1; size: many; D: -; V: TRBV7-2; CDR3: CASSLGGRDEQFF; DNA: TGTGCCAGCAGCTTAGGTGGTAGGGATGAGCAGTTCTTC
J: TRBJ2-7; size: many; D: TRBD1; V: TRBV30; CDR3: CAWSVQGALHEQYF; DNA: TGTGCCTGGAGTGTACAGGGGGCGCTCCACGAGCAGTACTTC
J: TRBJ2-7; size: -; D: TRBD1; V: TRBV14; CDR3: CASSQGDWDRGSYEQYF; DNA: TGTGCCAGCAGCCAAGGAGATTGGGACAGGGGTTCCTACGAGCAGTACTTC
J: TRBJ1-5; size: many; D: TRBD1; V: TRBV19; CDR3: CATNFGQAQWPQHF; DNA: TGTGCCACCAACTTCGGACAGGCTCAATGGCCCCAGCATTTT
J: TRBJ1-5; size: -; D: -; V: TRBV30; CDR3: CAWSSTNRDQPQHF; DNA: TGTGCCTGGAGTTCCACCAACAGGGATCAGCCCCAGCATTTT
J: TRBJ2-3; size: few; D: TRBD2; V: TRBV6-5; CDR3: CASSSPPWRGDGDTQYF; DNA: TGTGCCAGCAGTTCCCCCCCCTGGCGGGGGGATGGAGATACGCAGTATTTT
J: TRBJ2-7; size: few; D: TRBD1; V: TRBV29-1; CDR3: CSVVEGAIYEQYF; DNA: TGCAGCGTTGTTGAGGGGGCGATCTACGAGCAGTACTTC
J: TRBJ1-3; size: -; D: TRBD1; V: TRBV20-1; CDR3: CSARDPFTGGPGNTIYF; DNA: TGCAGTGCTAGAGATCCGTTTACAGGGGGCCCTGGAAACACCATATATTTT
J: TRBJ2-1; size: -; D: -; V: TRBV28; CDR3: CASSGQGKYNEQFF; DNA: TGTGCCAGCAGTGGTCAGGGGAAATACAATGAGCAGTTCTTC
J: TRBJ2-7; size: -; D: -; V: TRBV4-3; CDR3: CASSPSWQGPYEQYF; DNA: TGCGCCAGCAGCCCCTCATGGCAGGGGCCATACGAGCAGTACTTC
J: TRBJ1-2; size: -; D: -; V: TRBV6-5; CDR3: CASSAGRTSYGYTF; DNA: TGTGCCAGCAGCGCCGGACGGACTTCCTATGGCTACACCTTC
J: TRBJ2-7; size: -; D: -; V: TRBV3-1; CDR3: CASSKEAGAREQYF; DNA: TGTGCCAGCAGCAAAGAGGCAGGGGCGAGGGAGCAGTACTTC
J: TRBJ2-1; size: few; D: -; V: TRBV5-1; CDR3: CASSLDRVLFF; DNA: TGCGCCAGCAGCTTGGACAGGGTATTGTTCTTC